One TCR beta chain is described in this entry. V shed 4 bases and J shed 6 bases, with 16 bases lying between them. The CDR3 sequence is 15 residues long. The V gene's germline CDR1 is SGHRS and CDR2 YFSETQ. This entry belongs to a study of cytomegalovirus exposure and HLA in healthy donors. The PCR was carried out with 60 Vbeta primers and 13 Jbeta primers. TCRdb keeps only in-frame clones here, not all; method: immunoSEQ multiplex PCR. The top ten hold about 1.8% of the sample, which has 220,000 or so clones, 70% to 85% seen once. The source is a man aged 50-59 years in good health and CMV-seronegative. The gene calls are TRBV5-1 and TRBJ2-2, with D possibly being TRBD1 (6 bases). Sequenced: PBMCs. The CDR3 reads CASSPDQGFPGELFF. DNA for the CDR3: TGCGCCAGCAGCCCAGACCAGGGGTTTCCCGGGGAGCTGTTTTTT.